The clone carrying this T cell receptor beta chain was found once. The data stem from a study of beta chain features in type 1 diabetes. The sequenced template was cDNA made from the entire isolated RNA. The read count averaged around 3.6 million across naive, central memory and regulatory T cell samples. Some clones are missing from TCRdb's copy, which holds only in-frame ones; the method was immunoSEQ multiplex PCR. The data show over 500,000 clones, about a sixth seen once. V was clipped by 6 bases and J by 10 bases, with 28 bases between them. The CDR3 sequence is 17 residues long. Germline assignment: CDR1 SEHNR and CDR2 FQNEAQ (reference sequence).

This sequence originates from a young man in good health. Sequencing used naive CD4+ T cells from blood. The genes are TRBV7-9 and TRBJ2-1; weak D call: TRBD1 (7 bases). The CDR3 DNA reads as TGTGCCAGCAGTGTTCCACAGGGGACCTACGGAGGGCGAGAGCAGTTCTTC. As protein: CASSVPQGTYGGREQFF.